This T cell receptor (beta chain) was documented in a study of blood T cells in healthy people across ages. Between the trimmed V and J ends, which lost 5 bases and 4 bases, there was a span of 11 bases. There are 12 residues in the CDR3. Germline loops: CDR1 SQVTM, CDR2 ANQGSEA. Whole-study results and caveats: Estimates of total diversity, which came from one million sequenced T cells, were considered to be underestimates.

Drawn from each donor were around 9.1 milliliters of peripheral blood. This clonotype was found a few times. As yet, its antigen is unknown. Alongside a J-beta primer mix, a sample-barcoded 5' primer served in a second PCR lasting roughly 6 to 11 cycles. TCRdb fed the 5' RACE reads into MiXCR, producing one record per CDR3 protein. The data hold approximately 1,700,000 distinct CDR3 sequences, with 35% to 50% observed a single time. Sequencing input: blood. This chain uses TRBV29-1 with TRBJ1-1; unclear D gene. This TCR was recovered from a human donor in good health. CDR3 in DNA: TGCAGCGTTCATCCAGGAGGCACTGAAGCTTTCTTT. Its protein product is CSVHPGGTEAFF.